This TCR beta chain derives from a study of T cell responses to AZD1222 COVID-19 vaccine. About this clone: Its antigen is not identified.

Study-wide results and limits: Most donors were white British and more were female, and clonal diversity was possibly underestimated. Close to half of spike-specific TCRs reportedly recognize unmutated variant regions. It was only 6 or 7 AZD1222 recipients who were seropositive at baseline. No day 14 peak samples; only post-peak repertoires were characterized.

Profiled with immunoSEQ multiplex PCR; TCRdb holds only in-frame clones, not every one. The sample records 130,000 or so clones, roughly 85% being singletons. In germline, CDR1 is SGHTA, CDR2 FQGNSA. The CDR3 totals 14 residues. V lost 5 bases and J lost 2, with 9 bases in between. The chain uses TRBV7-2 and TRBJ2-2; tentatively, D is TRBD2 (6 bases). This clonotype was sampled from an adult who received the MenACWY meningococcal vaccine as a control. This specimen was peripheral blood, taken 28 days after the second dose of the MenACWY control vaccine. The CDR3 DNA sequence: TGTGCCAGCAGCCGGACTATCAACACCGGGGAGCTGTTTTTT. Translation gives CASSRTINTGELFF.